A selection of T cell receptor beta chains follows, all from one sample in a study of T cells in Graves' hyperthyroidism and ophthalmopathy. TCRdb fed the multiplex PCR reads into MiXCR, producing one record per CDR3 protein. The repertoire holds under 400,000 distinct CDR3 sequences, about 16% seen once, with roughly a fifth in the top ten. The sequenced material came from blood. These receptors were taken from a woman between 55 and 75 years old with Graves' ophthalmopathy. CDR3s include the opening cysteine and the closing phenylalanine or tryptophan. A D gene is named only where the DNA matches it firmly. Only some rows state a clone size, as once, few, many or a class for expanded clones.

j_call clone_size d_call v_call cdr3_nt cdr3_aa
TRBJ2-1 many TRBD2 TRBV13 TGTGCCAGCAGCCCAGCGGGGGGACCAGACAATGAGCAGTTCTTC CASSPAGGPDNEQFF
TRBJ2-1 many NA TRBV2 TGTGCCAGCACCCTAGGGCCTTACAATGAGCAGTTCTTC CASTLGPYNEQFF
TRBJ2-3 many TRBD2 TRBV20-1 TGCAGTGCAATGGCGGGAGGCACAGATACGCAGTATTTT CSAMAGGTDTQYF
TRBJ1-3 many NA TRBV3-1 TGTGCCAGCAGCCGGAGCGGGAGCTCTGGAAACACCATATATTTT CASSRSGSSGNTIYF
TRBJ2-3 few NA TRBV7-3 TGTGCCAGCAGCTCACAGTCGACAGATACGCAGTATTTT CASSSQSTDTQYF
TRBJ2-5 NA NA TRBV20-1 TGCAGTGCTAGCCCCGGGGTCGGAGAGACCCAGTACTTC CSASPGVGETQYF
TRBJ2-1 many TRBD2 TRBV14 TGTGCCAGCAGCCAAGGTGGTGGCCTTCTGACTAGCGGGAGCGACCATGAGCAGTTCTTC CASSQGGGLLTSGSDHEQFF
TRBJ2-7 few NA TRBV5-1 TGCGCCAGCAGCTGGGACGCCGGCAACGAGCAGTACTTC CASSWDAGNEQYF
TRBJ1-6 NA NA TRBV20-1 TGCAGTGCTAGAGATGGAGGACTGGGTTTTAATTCACCCCTCCACTTT CSARDGGLGFNSPLHF
TRBJ2-3 many NA TRBV28 TGTGCCAGCAGTTCCCAATGGGTTAGCGGCACAGATACGCAGTATTTT CASSSQWVSGTDTQYF
TRBJ1-1 NA NA TRBV19 TGTGCCAGTAGTATCCCCGGGCAGAAGAACACTGAAGCTTTCTTT CASSIPGQKNTEAFF
TRBJ2-1 NA TRBD2 TRBV27 TGTGCCAGCAGTTTATATGCCCCCCCGACTAGCGAGGGGAATGAGCAGTTCTTC CASSLYAPPTSEGNEQFF
TRBJ1-1 NA TRBD1 TRBV3-1 TGTGCCAGCAGCCCGGGACAGGGGCGCATGGGGTCCACTGAAGCTTTCTTT CASSPGQGRMGSTEAFF
TRBJ2-7 many TRBD2 TRBV10-3 TGTGCCATCAGTGAAGCGGGAGGGCCGCGGGGCGAGCAGTACTTC CAISEAGGPRGEQYF
TRBJ1-2 few NA TRBV27 TGTGCCAGCAGTCCGGTTTCCGCTGTTAACTATGGCTACACCTTC CASSPVSAVNYGYTF
TRBJ2-5 few TRBD1 TRBV27 TGTGCCAGCAGTTTAAGGACAGGGGTGGGGACCCAGTACTTC CASSLRTGVGTQYF
TRBJ2-7 NA NA TRBV24-1 TGTGCCACCAGTGATCCTCGGGCACCCGGTGAGCAGTACTTC CATSDPRAPGEQYF
TRBJ1-1 NA NA TRBV19 TGTGCCAGTAGTTCTGCGCCAGGGGTTCTGAACACTGAAGCTTTCTTT CASSSAPGVLNTEAFF
TRBJ2-3 NA NA TRBV7-9 TGTGCCAGCAGCTTAGGGCCAGCAGATACGCAGTATTTT CASSLGPADTQYF
TRBJ1-2 many NA TRBV18 TGTGCCAGCTCACCAAATGCGGGGAATGGCTACACCTTC CASSPNAGNGYTF
TRBJ2-3 NA NA TRBV11-1 TGCGCCAGCAGCTTGTTAGCGACAAATACGCAGTATTTT CASSLLATNTQYF
TRBJ1-5 many NA TRBV27 TGTGCCAGCACTGCTGGGAGGAATCAGCCCCAGCATTTT CASTAGRNQPQHF
TRBJ2-5 many TRBD2 TRBV6-2/TRBV6-3 TGTGCCAGCAGATGGGATAGCGGGGGCCGACAAGAGACCCAGTACTTC CASRWDSGGRQETQYF
TRBJ2-5 many NA TRBV12-3/TRBV12-4 TGTGCCAGCAGAGGGGAGATCCAAGAGACCCAGTACTTC CASRGEIQETQYF
TRBJ2-3 few NA TRBV6-5 TGTGCCAGCAGTTACTCTGGTAGAGATACGCAGTATTTT CASSYSGRDTQYF
TRBJ2-7 NA TRBD2 TRBV18 TGTGCCAGCTCACCACGGTTGTCTAGCGGGAGTGGGGAGCAGTACTTC CASSPRLSSGSGEQYF
TRBJ1-2 few NA TRBV7-9 TGTGCCAGCAGCGACGCCAGGAGCTATGGCTACACCTTC CASSDARSYGYTF
TRBJ2-5 NA NA TRBV6-1 TGTGCCAGCAGTGAATGGCAACGTTGGTACTTC CASSEWQRWYF